The source of this TCR beta chain is a study of T cell repertoires in cytomegalovirus infection. Overall study context: CMV epitopes that were recently identified and HLA-C-restricted were used alongside well-studied HLA-B-restricted ones. CMV infection together with matching HLA type was indicated by public TCR beta signatures.

MiXCR, applied by TCRdb to the reads, yields one record per CDR3 protein. The table includes 700,000 to 850,000 distinct CDR3 sequences, around a third detected once. Overall study findings and caveats: Within the response measured ex vivo, HLA-C-restricted CMV-specific TCR beta clonotypes were dominant. Of the TCR beta families, the public ones yielded a cumulative frequency that identified carriers of CMV plus the relevant HLA.

This CDR3 region has 15 residues. Germline V CDR1 and CDR2: SGDLS, YYNGEE. V lost 2 bases and J 4 bases, leaving 15 bases between the germline ends. There are a few counts of this clonotype. Antigen specificity is unknown. The source is a human donor in good health (CMV status not recorded). Some clones in this sample may be carry-over from other donors' samples. The sample was cultured CD8+ T cells from PBMCs, taken from culture after CMV antigen stimulation. The J gene is TRBJ2-5, the V gene TRBV9, with TRBD1 as a possible D gene (6 bases). The CDR3 coding sequence is TGTGCCAGCAGCGTTACAGGGTATGTCGGAGAGACCCAGTACTTC. As protein: CASSVTGYVGETQYF.